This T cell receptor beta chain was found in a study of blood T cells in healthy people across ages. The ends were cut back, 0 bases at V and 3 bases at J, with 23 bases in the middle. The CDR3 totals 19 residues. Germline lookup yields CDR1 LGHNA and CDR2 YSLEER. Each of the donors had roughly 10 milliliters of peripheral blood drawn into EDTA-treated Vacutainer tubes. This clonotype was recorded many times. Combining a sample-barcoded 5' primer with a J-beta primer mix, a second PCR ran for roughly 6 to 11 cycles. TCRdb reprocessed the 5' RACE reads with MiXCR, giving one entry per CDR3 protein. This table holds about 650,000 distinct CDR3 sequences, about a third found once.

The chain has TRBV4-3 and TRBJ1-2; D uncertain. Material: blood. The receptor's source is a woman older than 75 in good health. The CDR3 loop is CASSQDWVGRVGSDYGYTF. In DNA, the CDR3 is TGCGCCAGCAGCCAAGATTGGGTCGGCCGAGTCGGCAGCGACTATGGCTACACCTTC.